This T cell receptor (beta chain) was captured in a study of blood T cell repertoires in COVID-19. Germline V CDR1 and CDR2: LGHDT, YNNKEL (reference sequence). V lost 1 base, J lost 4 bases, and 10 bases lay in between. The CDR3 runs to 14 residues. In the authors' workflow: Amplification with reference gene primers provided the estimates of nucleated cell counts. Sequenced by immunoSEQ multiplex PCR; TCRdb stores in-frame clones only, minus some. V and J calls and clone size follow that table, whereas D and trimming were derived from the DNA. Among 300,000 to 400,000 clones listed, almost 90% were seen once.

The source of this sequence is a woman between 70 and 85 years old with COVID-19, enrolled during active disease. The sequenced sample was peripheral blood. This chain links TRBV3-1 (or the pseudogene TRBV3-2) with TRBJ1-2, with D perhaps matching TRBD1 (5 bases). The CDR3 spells CASSQGDSPYGYTF. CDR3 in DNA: TGTGCCAGCAGCCAAGGTGACAGCCCCTATGGCTACACCTTC.